Sequencing of this T cell receptor beta chain was carried out in a study of blood T cells in healthy people across ages. General study results and limits: Long-lived donors carried more naive CD4+ cells and greater diversity than aged donors.

A second PCR of about 7 to 11 cycles used a sample-barcoded 5' primer and a J-beta primer mix. TCRdb processed the 5' RACE reads anew with MiXCR; each CDR3 protein has one entry. The sample lists some 780,000 distinct CDR3 sequences; 45% to 70% were seen once. In germline, CDR1 is DFQATT, CDR2 SNEGSKA (reference sequence). V lost 2 bases, J lost 4 bases, and 11 bases lay in between. The CDR3 totals 13 residues. Aged roughly 6 to 95, donors were systemically healthy Caucasians from Russia. Extracted total RNA amounted to at least 5.5 micrograms for each sample. Turning to this clonotype: Its antigen is as yet unknown.

The chain has TRBV20-1 and TRBJ2-5; D call uncertain. This TCR was recovered from a man aged 35 to 55 in good health. Sequencing used blood. CDR3 loop: CSARPDGRETQYF. The CDR3 coding sequence is TGCAGTGCTAGACCGGACGGACGAGAGACCCAGTACTTC.